Shown below are 3 T cell receptor beta chains from a single sample sequenced in a study of blood T cell repertoires in COVID-19. This table comes from immunoSEQ multiplex PCR, and its TCRdb copy is limited to in-frame clones, with some not included. In the table there are roughly 190,000 clones, about 81% of which are singletons. The sequencing sample was made of peripheral blood. Source of these receptors: a man aged 30 to 45 with active or convalescent COVID-19.

The chain joins TRBV27 to TRBJ2-3; a possible D gene is TRBD2 (6 bases). CDR1 is MNHEY and CDR2 is SMNVEV in the germline V gene (reference sequence). The length of the CDR3 is 14 residues. Trimming took 10 bases from V and 4 from J, leaving 18 bases between them. The CDR3 nucleotides read TGTGCCACGAGGACTAACTTCATCGCAGATACGCAGTATTTT. Translated, it gives CATRTNFIADTQYF.

The V and J genes are TRBV10-1 and TRBJ2-2, with D possibly being TRBD1 (6 bases). Trimming removed 1 base from V and 6 bases from J, with 9 bases in between. Germline-derived CDR1 and CDR2 are WNHNN and SYGVQD (reference sequence). The CDR3 has 14 amino acids. The CDR3 nucleotides read TGCGCCAGCAGTGAGTTGAACAGGGCCGGGGAGCTGTTTTTT. Its translation: CASSELNRAGELFF.

The rearrangement joins TRBV7-9 to TRBJ1-2; D gene uncertain. Trimming cost V 1 base and J 4 bases, with 7 bases left between them. Germline CDR1 SEHNR, CDR2 FQNEAQ (reference sequence). The CDR3 loop spans 13 amino acids. In nucleotides, the CDR3 is TGTGCCAGCAGCTTAGTTGAGGGCTATGGCTACACCTTC. Protein: CASSLVEGYGYTF.